This T cell receptor (beta chain) was observed in a study of cytomegalovirus exposure and HLA in healthy donors. On this clone: The antigen remains unidentified.

Study results and caveats: It was confirmed in vitro that a few of the CMV-associated chains were specific for CMV antigens. There were some public TCRs occurring in many donors, but most TCR sequences were rare. The classifier was said to identify cytomegalovirus status with high specificity and sensitivity.

This table comes from immunoSEQ multiplex PCR, and its TCRdb copy is limited to in-frame clones, with some not included. The sample comprises approximately 230,000 clones, approximately 84% of which are singletons, and 12% rests with the top ten. The CDR3 has 19 residues. The germline gives CDR1 SGHRS, CDR2 YFSETQ. Trimming removed 0 bases from V and 0 bases from J, with 18 bases in between. The chain carries TRBV5-1 and TRBJ1-4; maybe TRBD1 (6 bases). The clonotype originates from a man aged 18 to 35 in good health and CMV-seropositive. Material for sequencing was PBMCs. For the CDR3, the DNA is TGCGCCAGCAGCTTGGCCAAGGCAACTACAGGGACAACTAATGAAAAACTGTTTTTT. As protein: CASSLAKATTGTTNEKLFF.